This T cell receptor (beta chain) derives from a study of T cell repertoires in ileal Crohn's disease. Patients were adults with ileal or ileocolonic Crohn's disease needing resection. Around 0.45 micrograms of biopsy DNA per sample underwent TCRB immunosequencing. The assay was immunoSEQ multiplex PCR, and TCRdb's table has in-frame clones only and misses some. The sample shows some 4,500 clones, about 78% of them seen only once. Study findings and constraints: Sorted CD8 T cells held more high-frequency clones than CD4.

To note about this clone: Its antigen is not identified.

This CDR3 comprises 13 residues. The V end lost 3 bases, the J end lost 4 bases, and 6 bases lay between the germline ends. Germline V gene data show CDR1 as WNHNN and CDR2 as SYGVQD (reference sequence). The chain uses TRBV10-1 and TRBJ2-2; no clear D. The sequenced material came from ileal tissue. This receptor was obtained from an adult with Crohn's disease. CDR3 in amino acids: CASSDIPTGELFF. CDR3 nucleotides: TGCGCCAGCAGTGACATCCCCACCGGGGAGCTGTTTTTT.